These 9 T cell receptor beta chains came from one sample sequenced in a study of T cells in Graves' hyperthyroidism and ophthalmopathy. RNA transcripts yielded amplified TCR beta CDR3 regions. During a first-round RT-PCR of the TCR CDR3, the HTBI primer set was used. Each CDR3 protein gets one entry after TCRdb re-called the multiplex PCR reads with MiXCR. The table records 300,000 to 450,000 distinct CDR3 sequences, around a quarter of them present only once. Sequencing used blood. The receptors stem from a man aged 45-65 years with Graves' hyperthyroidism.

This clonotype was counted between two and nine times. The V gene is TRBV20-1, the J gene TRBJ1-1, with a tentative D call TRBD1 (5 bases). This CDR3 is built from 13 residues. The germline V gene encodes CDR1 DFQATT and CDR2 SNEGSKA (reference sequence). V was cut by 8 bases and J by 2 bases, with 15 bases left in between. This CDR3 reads CSPHSDRNTEAFF. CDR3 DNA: TGCAGTCCCCATTCCGACAGAAACACTGAAGCTTTCTTT.

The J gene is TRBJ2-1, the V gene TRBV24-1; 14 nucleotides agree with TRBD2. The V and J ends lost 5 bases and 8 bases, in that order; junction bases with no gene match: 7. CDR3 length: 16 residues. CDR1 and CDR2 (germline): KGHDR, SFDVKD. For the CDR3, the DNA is TGTGCCACCAGTGGTGGACTAGCGGGAGGTAGCCATGAGCAGTTCTTC. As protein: CATSGGLAGGSHEQFF.

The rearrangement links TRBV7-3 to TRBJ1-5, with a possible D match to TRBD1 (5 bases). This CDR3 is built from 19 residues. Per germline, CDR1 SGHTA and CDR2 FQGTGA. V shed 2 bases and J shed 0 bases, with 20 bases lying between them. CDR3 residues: CASSLCLNLGPDSNQPQHF. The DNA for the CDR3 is TGTGCCAGCAGCTTATGCCTAAACTTGGGGCCGGATAGCAATCAGCCCCAGCATTTT.

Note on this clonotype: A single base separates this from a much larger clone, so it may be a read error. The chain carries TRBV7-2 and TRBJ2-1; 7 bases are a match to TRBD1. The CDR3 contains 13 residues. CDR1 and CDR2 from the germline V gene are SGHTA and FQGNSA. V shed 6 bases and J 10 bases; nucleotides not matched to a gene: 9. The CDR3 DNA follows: TGTGCCAGCAGTAGGGGACAGAACTACGAGCAGTTCTTC. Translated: CASSRGQNYEQFF.

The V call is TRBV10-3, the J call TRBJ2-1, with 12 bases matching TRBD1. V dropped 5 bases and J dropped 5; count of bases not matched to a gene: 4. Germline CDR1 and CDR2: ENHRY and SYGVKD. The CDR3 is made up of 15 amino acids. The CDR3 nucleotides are TGTGCCATCAGTCCGGGACAGGGGGCCGACAATGAGCAGTTCTTC. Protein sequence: CAISPGQGADNEQFF.

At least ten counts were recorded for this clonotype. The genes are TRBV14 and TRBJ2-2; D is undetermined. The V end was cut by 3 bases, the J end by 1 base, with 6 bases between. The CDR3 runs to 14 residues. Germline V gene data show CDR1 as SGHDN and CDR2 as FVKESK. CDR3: CASSQTLNTGELFF. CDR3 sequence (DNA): TGTGCCAGCAGCCAGACGCTGAACACCGGGGAGCTGTTTTTT.

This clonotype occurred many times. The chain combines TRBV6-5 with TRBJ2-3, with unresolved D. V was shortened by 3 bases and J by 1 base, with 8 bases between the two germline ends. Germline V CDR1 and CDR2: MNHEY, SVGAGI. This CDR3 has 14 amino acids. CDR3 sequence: CASSYTGRTDTQYF. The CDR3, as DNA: TGTGCCAGCAGTTATACGGGTCGCACAGATACGCAGTATTTT.

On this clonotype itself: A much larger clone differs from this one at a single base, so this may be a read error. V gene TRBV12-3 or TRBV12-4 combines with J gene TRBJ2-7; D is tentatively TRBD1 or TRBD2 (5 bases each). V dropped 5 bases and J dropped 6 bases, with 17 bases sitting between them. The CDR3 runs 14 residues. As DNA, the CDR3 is TGTGCCAGCAGTATGTCAGGGATGAGGGGCGAGCAGTACTTC. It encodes CASSMSGMRGEQYF.

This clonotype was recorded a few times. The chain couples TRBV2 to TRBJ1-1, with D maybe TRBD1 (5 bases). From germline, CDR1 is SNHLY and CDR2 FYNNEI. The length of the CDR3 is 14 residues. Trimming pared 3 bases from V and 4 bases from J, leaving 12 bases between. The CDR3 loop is CASSDPGLRTEAFF. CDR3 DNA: TGTGCCAGCAGTGATCCGGGACTCCGCACTGAAGCTTTCTTT.